This paragraph reports one TCR beta chain. Sequenced by immunoSEQ multiplex PCR; TCRdb stores in-frame clones only, minus some. Counted here are under 250,000 clones, around 83% occurring once; the ten biggest clones make up approximately 1.4%. This specimen belongs to a study of blood T cell repertoires in COVID-19. Background on the study: Acute and convalescent COVID-19 specimens originated in the United States, Italy and Spain. The cDNA or gDNA used as material had been derived from T cells, B-cell-depleted T cells, or PBMCs.

Trimming pared 4 bases from V and 0 bases from J, leaving 13 bases between. The germline gives CDR1 MGHRA, CDR2 YSYEKL. There are 16 residues in the CDR3. Individuals drawn from around 25 US areas were roughly 18 to 100 years old. Participants were placed into cohorts based on the clinical history they reported. The TCR was taken from a woman in her thirties or forties with acute COVID-19. Sequenced: PBMCs or T cells enriched from blood (not recorded which). The rearrangement joins TRBV4-1 to TRBJ1-5; D uncertain. CDR3 region: CASSPRRAPSNQPQHF. CDR3 DNA: TGCGCCAGCAGCCCCAGGCGGGCTCCTAGCAATCAGCCCCAGCATTTT.